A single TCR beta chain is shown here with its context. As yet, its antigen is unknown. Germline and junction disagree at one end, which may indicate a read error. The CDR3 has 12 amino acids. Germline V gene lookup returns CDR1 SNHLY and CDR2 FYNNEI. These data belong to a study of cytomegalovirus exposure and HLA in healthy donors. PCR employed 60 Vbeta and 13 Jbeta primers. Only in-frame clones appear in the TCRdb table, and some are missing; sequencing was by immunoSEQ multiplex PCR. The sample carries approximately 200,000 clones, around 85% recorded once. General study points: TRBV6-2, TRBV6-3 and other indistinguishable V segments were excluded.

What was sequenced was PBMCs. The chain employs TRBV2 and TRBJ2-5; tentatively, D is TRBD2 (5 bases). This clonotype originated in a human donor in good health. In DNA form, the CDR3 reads TGTGCCAGCAGGACACCTAGCTCAGCCCATTACTTC. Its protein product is CASRTPSSAHYF.